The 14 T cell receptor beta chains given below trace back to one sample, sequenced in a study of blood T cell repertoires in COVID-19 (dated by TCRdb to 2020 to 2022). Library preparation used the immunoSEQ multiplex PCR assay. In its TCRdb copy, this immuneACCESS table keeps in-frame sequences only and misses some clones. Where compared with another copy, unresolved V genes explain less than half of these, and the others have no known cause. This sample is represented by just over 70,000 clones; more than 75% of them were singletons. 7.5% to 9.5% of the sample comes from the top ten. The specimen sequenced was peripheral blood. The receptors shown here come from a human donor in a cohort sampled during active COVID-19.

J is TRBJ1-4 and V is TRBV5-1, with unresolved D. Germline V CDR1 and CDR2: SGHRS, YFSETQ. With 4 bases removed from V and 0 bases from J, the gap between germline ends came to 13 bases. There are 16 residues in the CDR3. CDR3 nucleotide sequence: TGCGCCAGCAGCCCGGTCTTGAGTGCAACTAATGAAAAACTGTTTTTT. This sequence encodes CASSPVLSATNEKLFF.

The CDR3 DNA follows: TGTGCCAGAAGGGGGACAGGCTCTGGAAACACCATATATTTT. Its translation is CARRGTGSGNTIYF. The chain links TRBV5-3 to TRBJ1-3, with 8 nucleotides matching TRBD1. TRBV5-3 has ORF status, its function being uncertain. The CDR3 loop spans 14 amino acids. With V trimmed by 5 bases and J by 0 bases, 1 base remained unmatched.

The CDR3 spells CASITDTTEAFF. CDR3 DNA: TGTGCCAGTATTACGGACACAACTGAAGCTTTCTTT. The chain has TRBV19 and TRBJ1-1; tentative D call: TRBD1 (5 bases). There are 12 residues in the CDR3. V was cut by 7 bases and J by 5 bases, with 11 bases left in between. Germline CDR1 and CDR2: LNHDA and SQIVND (reference sequence).

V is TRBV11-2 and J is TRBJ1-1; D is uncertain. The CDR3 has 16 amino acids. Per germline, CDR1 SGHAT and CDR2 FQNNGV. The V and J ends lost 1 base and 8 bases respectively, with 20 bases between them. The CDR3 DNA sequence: TGTGCCAGCAGCTTAGGAAGACAAGCCGGCACCCAAGAAGCTTTCTTT. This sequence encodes CASSLGRQAGTQEAFF.

The CDR3 is CASTWTAETNYGYTF. CDR3 DNA sequence: TGTGCCAGCACCTGGACAGCGGAGACTAACTATGGCTACACCTTC. The chain recombines TRBV6-5 with TRBJ1-2; possible D gene TRBD1, 6 bases. CDR1 is MNHEY, CDR2 SVGAGI, per germline. There are 15 residues in the CDR3. Deletions cut 7 bases from V and 0 bases from J, with 15 bases between.

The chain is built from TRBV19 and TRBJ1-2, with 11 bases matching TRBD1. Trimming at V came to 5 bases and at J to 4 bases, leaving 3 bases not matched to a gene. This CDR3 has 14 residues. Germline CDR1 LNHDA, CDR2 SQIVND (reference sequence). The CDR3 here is CASSPGTGGYGYTF. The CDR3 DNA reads TGTGCCAGTAGTCCAGGGACAGGGGGCTATGGCTACACCTTC. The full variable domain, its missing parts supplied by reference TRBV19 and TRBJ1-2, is DGGITQSPKYLFRKEGQNVTLSCEQNLNHDAMYWYRQDPGQGLRLIYYSQIVNDFQKGDIAEGYSVSREKKESFPLTVTSAQKNPTAFYLCASSPGTGGYGYTFGSGTRLTVV.

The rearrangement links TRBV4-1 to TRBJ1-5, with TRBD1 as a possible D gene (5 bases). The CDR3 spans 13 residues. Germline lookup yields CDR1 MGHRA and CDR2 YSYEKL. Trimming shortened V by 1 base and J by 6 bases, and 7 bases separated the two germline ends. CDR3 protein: CASSQAQGQPQHF. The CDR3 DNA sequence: TGCGCCAGCAGCCAAGCTCAGGGTCAGCCCCAGCATTTT.

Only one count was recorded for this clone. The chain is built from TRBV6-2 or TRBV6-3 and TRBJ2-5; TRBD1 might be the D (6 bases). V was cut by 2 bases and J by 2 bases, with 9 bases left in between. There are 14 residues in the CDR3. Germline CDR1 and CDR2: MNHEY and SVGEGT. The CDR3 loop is CASSYRTAQETQYF. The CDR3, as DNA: TGTGCCAGCAGTTACCGGACAGCTCAAGAGACCCAGTACTTC.

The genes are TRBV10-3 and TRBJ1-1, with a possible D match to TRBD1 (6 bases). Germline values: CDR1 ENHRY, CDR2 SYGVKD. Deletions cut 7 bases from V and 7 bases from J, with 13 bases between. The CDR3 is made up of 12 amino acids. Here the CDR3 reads CAINPGVGEAFF. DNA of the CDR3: TGTGCCATCAACCCAGGGGTGGGTGAAGCTTTCTTT.

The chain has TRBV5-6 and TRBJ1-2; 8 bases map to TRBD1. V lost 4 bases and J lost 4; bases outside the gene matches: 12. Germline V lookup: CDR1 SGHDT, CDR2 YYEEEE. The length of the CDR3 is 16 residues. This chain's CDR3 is CASSGGQGRLGYGYTF. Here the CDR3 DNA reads TGTGCCAGCAGCGGTGGACAGGGAAGATTAGGCTATGGCTACACCTTC.

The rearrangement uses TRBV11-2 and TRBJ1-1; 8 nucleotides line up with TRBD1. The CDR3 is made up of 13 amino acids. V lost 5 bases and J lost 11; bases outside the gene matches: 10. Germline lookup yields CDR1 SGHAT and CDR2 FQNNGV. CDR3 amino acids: CASSPTGQGPAFF. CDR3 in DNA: TGTGCCAGCAGCCCAACAGGACAGGGCCCTGCTTTCTTT.

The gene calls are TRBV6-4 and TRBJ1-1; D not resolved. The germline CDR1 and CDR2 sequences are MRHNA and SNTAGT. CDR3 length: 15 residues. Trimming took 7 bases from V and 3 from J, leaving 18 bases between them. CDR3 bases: TGTGCCAGCACCCGGTCCCGGCGGTTGGACACTGAAGCTTTCTTT. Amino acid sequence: CASTRSRRLDTEAFF.

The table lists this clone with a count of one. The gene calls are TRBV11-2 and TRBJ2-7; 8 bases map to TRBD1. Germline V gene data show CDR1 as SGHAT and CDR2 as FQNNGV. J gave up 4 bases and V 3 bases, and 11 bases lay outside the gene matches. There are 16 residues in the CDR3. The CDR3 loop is CASSFYLWTGRYEQYF. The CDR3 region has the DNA TGTGCCAGCAGCTTCTACCTTTGGACAGGGAGGTACGAGCAGTACTTC. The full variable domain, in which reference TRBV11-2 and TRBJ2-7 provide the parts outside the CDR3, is EAGVAQSPRYKIIEKRQSVAFWCNPISGHATLYWYQQILGQGPKLLIQFQNNGVVDDSQLPKDRFSAERLKGVDSTLKIQPAKLEDSAVYLCASSFYLWTGRYEQYFGPGTRLTVT.

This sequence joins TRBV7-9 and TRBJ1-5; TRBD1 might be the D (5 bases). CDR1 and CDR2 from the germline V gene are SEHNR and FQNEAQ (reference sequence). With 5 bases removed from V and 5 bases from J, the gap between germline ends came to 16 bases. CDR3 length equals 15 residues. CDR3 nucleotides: TGTGCCAGCAGCCCCGACCGGGGGGGGGATCAGCCCCAGCATTTT. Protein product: CASSPDRGGDQPQHF.